The source of this TCR beta chain is a study of cytomegalovirus exposure and HLA in healthy donors. This CDR3 has 13 amino acids. From germline, CDR1 is MGHRA and CDR2 YSYEKL. Trimming cost V 3 bases and J 5 bases; bases outside gene matches: 0. The PCR had 60 Vbeta and 13 Jbeta primers. The method was immunoSEQ multiplex PCR; TCRdb's version includes in-frame clones alone and lacks a portion of them. In the table there are roughly 150,000 clones, roughly 85% of which are singletons. The material sequenced was PBMCs. The chain links TRBV4-1 to TRBJ2-7, with 11 bases that match TRBD1. The receptor comes from a man younger than 40 in good health and CMV-seropositive. CDR3 sequence reads: CASSQDRGHEQYV. The CDR3 nucleotides read TGCGCCAGCAGCCAGGACAGGGGGCACGAGCAGTACGTC.